The T cell receptor beta chain described here comes from a study of T cell changes during pregnancy in multiple sclerosis. V lost 3 bases to trimming and J lost 4 bases; unmatched junction nucleotides: 12. Germline V gene data show CDR1 as SGHNT and CDR2 as YYREEE (reference sequence). CDR3 length equals 17 residues. Assay used: immunoSEQ multiplex PCR; TCRdb lists only in-frame clones, some missing. The table has some 80,000 clones, roughly nine tenths seen once. This sequence originates from a female donor with multiple sclerosis, enrolled in a pregnancy study. The chain recombines TRBV5-4 with TRBJ2-5; 10 nucleotides match TRBD2. This specimen was peripheral blood, taken before pregnancy. The CDR3 region has the DNA TGTGCCAGCAGCTCCTACCTCAAGCGGGGGGGCCCAGAGACCCAGTACTTC. Protein product: CASSSYLKRGGPETQYF.